The sequence of this T cell receptor beta chain was determined in a study of Graves' ophthalmopathy and Graves' hyperthyroidism. This clonotype was counted ten times or more. V lost 2 bases, J lost 8 bases, and 12 bases lay in between. The CDR3 contains 12 residues. Per the germline V gene, CDR1 is DFQATT and CDR2 is SNEGSKA (reference sequence). The sequenced template was RNA, covering the TCR beta CDR3 region. In the first round, RT-PCR was carried out with HTBI primers, and a multiplex PCR formed the second round. MiXCR, applied by TCRdb to the multiplex PCR reads, yields one record per CDR3 protein. The sample includes over a million distinct CDR3 sequences, 36% of them seen just once.

Sequencing input: peripheral blood or thyroid tissue (not recorded which). The chain links TRBV20-1 to TRBJ1-2, with D possibly being TRBD1 (5 bases). The sequence was collected from an adult man with Graves' hyperthyroidism. The CDR3 sequence is CSARLRWGGYTF. DNA of the CDR3: TGCAGTGCTAGATTACGGTGGGGGGGCTACACCTTC.